This TCR beta chain was profiled in a study of CD8+ T cells in alopecia areata. Study context: Oral tofacitinib, 5 to 10 mg twice daily, was given in an open-label trial. Severity scores in treated patients reflected the percentage of scalp affected. Study results and limitations: Scalp sequencing also captures normal skin's resident alphabeta T cells.

As the sequencing template, cDNA was produced by extracting RNA and reverse transcribing it. The protocol was immunoSEQ multiplex PCR, while the TCRdb copy is restricted to in-frame clones and leaves out a portion. This sample yields about 180,000 clones, of which about 55% are seen a single time; 10% to 13% belongs to the top ten. Treatment noted: oral pan-JAK inhibitor, 5-10 mg twice daily. The ends were cut back, 4 bases at V and 2 bases at J, with 12 bases in the middle. This CDR3 spans 14 amino acids. From germline, CDR1 is SGHTA and CDR2 FQGNSA. This clone was counted between two and nine times. Its antigen is as yet unknown.

The V and J genes are TRBV7-2 and TRBJ2-7; D may be TRBD1 (5 bases). This clonotype was sampled from a human donor with alopecia areata. This material consisted of CD8+ T cells sorted from blood, taken at week 24, from a patient treated with tofacitinib. CDR3 sequence reads: CASSSPTVAYEQYF. The CDR3 DNA reads TGTGCCAGCAGCTCACCGACAGTGGCCTACGAGCAGTACTTC.